This T cell receptor (beta chain) was captured in a study of blood T cell repertoires in COVID-19. The data were produced by immunoSEQ multiplex PCR, yet TCRdb's version contains in-frame clones alone and is incomplete. Of 65,000 to 90,000 clones listed, around 91% are singletons. Looked up from germline, CDR1 is SQVTM and CDR2 is ANQGSEA. Unmatched junction bases numbered 5, after V lost 4 bases and J lost 7 bases. There are 13 residues in the CDR3. The clonotype comes from a human donor in a cohort sampled during active COVID-19. This sequence joins TRBV29-1 and TRBJ2-7; 12 bases align to TRBD1. Sequencing was done on a sample of peripheral blood. The CDR3 sequence: CSVAGQGAGEQYF. The DNA of the CDR3 is TGCAGCGTTGCGGGACAGGGGGCTGGAGAGCAGTACTTC.